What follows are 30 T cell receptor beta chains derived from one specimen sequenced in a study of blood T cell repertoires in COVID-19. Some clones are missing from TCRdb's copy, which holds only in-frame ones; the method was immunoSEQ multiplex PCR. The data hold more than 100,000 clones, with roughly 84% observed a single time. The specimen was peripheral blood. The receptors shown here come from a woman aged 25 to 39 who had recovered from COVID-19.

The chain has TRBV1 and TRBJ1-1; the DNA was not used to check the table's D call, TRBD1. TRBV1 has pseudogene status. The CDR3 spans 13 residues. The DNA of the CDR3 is TGCACCAGCAGGCGGACAGGGCCGAATGAAGCTTTCTTT. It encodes CTSRRTGPNEAFF.

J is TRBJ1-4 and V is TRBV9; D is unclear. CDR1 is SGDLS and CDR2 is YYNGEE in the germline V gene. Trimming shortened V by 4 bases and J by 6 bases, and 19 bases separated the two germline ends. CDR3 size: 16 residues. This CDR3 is CASSTPRGGLDEKLFF. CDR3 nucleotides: TGTGCCAGCAGCACCCCTAGAGGAGGGCTTGATGAAAAACTGTTTTTT.

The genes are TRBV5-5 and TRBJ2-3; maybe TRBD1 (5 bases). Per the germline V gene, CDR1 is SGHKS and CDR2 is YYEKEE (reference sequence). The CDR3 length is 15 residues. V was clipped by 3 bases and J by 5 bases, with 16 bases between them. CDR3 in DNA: TGTGCCAGCAGCTGGACACAACTGCCCCTAGATACGCAGTATTTT. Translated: CASSWTQLPLDTQYF.

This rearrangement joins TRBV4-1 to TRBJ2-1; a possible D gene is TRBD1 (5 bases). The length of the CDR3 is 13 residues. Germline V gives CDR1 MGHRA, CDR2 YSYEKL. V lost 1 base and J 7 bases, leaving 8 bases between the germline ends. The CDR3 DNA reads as TGCGCCAGCAGCCAAGTGGGGCGGAATGAGCAGTTCTTC. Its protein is CASSQVGRNEQFF.

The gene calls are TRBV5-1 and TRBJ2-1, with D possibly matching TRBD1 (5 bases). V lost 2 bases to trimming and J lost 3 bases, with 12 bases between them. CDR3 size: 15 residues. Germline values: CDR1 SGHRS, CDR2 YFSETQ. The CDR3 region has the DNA TGCGCCAGCAGCTTCCAGGTAGGGGACTACAATGAGCAGTTCTTC. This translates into CASSFQVGDYNEQFF.

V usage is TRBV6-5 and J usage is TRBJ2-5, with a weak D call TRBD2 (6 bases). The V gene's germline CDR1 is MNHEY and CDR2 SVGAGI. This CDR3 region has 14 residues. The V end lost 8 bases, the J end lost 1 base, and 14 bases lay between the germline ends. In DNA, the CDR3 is TGTGCCAGCGCGACGGGGGAAACCCAAGAGACCCAGTACTTC. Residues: CASATGETQETQYF.

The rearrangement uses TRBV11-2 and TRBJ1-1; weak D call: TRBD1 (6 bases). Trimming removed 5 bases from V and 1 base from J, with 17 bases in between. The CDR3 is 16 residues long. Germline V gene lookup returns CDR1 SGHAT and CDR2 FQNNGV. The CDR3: CASSPGTSDRNTEAFF. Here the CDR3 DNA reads TGTGCCAGCAGCCCAGGTACCTCGGACAGGAACACTGAAGCTTTCTTT.

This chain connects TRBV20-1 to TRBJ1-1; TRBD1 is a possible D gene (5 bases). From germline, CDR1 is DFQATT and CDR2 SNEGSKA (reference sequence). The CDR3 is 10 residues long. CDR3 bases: TGCAGGGGGGGGTCAGCTGAAGCTTTCTTT. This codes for CRGGSAEAFF.

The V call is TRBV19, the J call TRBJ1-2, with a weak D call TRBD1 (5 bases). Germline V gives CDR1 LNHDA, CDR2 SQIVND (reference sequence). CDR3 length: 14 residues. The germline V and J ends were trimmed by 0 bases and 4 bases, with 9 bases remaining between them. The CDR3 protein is CASSIDYQGYGYTF. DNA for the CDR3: TGTGCCAGTAGTATAGATTACCAGGGCTATGGCTACACCTTC.

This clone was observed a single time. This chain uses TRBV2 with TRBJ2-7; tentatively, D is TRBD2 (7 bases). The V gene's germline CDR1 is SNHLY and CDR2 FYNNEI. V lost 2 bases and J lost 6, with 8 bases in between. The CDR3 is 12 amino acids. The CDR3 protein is CASSERGGEQYF. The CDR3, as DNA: TGTGCCAGCAGTGAAAGGGGGGGCGAGCAGTACTTC.

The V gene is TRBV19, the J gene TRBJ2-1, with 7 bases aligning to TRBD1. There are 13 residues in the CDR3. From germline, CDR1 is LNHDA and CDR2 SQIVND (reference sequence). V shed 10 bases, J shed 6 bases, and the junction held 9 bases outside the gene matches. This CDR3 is CAIQSTGRNEQFF. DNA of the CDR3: TGTGCCATCCAATCGACAGGGCGCAATGAGCAGTTCTTC.

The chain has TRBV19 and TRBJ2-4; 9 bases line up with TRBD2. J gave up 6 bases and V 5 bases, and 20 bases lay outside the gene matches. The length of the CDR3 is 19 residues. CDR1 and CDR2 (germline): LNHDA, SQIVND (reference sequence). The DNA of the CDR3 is TGTGCCAGTAGTCTCTCCGGGACTAGCTTAGCGCGGCCGGGAAACATTCAGTACTTC. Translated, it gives CASSLSGTSLARPGNIQYF.

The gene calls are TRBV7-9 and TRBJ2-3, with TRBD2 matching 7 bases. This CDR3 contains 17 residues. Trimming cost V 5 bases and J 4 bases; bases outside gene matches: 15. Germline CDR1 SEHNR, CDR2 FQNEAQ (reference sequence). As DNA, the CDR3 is TGTGCCAGCAGCCTGGGTGGATGGGAGGGCCCCCCAGATACGCAGTATTTT. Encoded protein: CASSLGGWEGPPDTQYF. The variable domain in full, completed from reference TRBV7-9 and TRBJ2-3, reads DTGVSQNPRHKITKRGQNVTFRCDPISEHNRLYWYRQTLGQGPEFLTYFQNEAQLEKSRLLSDRFSAERPKGSFSTLEIQRTEQGDSAMYLCASSLGGWEGPPDTQYFGPGTRLTVL.

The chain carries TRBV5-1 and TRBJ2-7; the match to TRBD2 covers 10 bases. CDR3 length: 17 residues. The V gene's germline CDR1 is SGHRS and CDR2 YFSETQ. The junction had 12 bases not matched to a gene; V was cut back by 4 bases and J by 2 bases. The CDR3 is CASSRLAGGPEAYEQYF. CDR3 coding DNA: TGCGCCAGCAGCCGTTTAGCGGGAGGACCGGAGGCCTACGAGCAGTACTTC.

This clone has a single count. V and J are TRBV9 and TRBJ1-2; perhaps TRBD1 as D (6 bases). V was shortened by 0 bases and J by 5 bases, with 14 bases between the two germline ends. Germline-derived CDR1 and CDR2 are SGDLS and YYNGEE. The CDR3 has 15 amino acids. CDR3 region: CASSVATTGQYGYTF. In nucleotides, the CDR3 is TGTGCCAGCAGCGTAGCTACAACAGGGCAGTATGGCTACACCTTC.

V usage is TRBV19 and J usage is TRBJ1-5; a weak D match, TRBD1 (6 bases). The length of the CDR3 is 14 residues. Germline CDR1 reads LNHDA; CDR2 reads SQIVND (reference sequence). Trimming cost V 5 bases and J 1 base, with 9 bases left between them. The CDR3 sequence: CASSPDRSNQPQHF. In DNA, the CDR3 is TGTGCCAGTAGTCCCGACAGGAGCAATCAGCCCCAGCATTTT.

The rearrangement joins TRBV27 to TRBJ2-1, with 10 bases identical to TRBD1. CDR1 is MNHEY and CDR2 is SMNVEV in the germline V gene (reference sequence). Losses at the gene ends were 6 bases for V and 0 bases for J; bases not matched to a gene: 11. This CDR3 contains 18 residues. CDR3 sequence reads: CASRDRGRGLSSYNEQFF. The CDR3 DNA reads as TGTGCCAGCAGAGACAGGGGGCGTGGGTTAAGCTCCTACAATGAGCAGTTCTTC.

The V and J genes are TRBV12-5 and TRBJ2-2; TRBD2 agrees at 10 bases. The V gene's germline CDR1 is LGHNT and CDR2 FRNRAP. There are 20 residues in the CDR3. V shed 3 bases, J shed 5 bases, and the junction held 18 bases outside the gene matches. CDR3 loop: CASGLGTELAGVVGTGELFF. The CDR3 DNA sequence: TGTGCTAGTGGTTTAGGGACGGAGCTAGCGGGAGTTGTAGGAACCGGGGAGCTGTTTTTT.

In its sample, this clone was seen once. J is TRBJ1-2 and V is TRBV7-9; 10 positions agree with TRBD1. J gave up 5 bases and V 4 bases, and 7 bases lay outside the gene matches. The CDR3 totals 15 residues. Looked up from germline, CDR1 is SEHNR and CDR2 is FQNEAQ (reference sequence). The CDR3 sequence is CASSSPGTGEYGYTF. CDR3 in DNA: TGTGCCAGCAGCTCTCCCGGGACAGGGGAGTATGGCTACACCTTC.

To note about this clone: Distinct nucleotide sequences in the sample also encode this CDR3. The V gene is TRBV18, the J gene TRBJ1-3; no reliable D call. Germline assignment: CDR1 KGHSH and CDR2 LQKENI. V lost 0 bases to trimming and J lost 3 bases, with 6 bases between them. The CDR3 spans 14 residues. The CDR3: CASSPPGSGNTIYF. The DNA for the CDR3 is TGTGCCAGCTCACCACCGGGCAGTGGAAACACCATATATTTT. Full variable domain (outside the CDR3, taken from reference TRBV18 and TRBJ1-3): NAGVMQNPRHLVRRRGQEARLRCSPMKGHSHVYWYRQLPEEGLKFMVYLQKENIIDESGMPKERFSAEFPKEGPSILRIQQVVRGDSAAYFCASSPPGSGNTIYFGEGSWLTVV.

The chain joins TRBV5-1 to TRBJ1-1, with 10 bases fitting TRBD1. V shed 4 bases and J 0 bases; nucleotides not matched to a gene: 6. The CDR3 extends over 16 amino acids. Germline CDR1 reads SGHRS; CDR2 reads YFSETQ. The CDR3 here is CASSLRQGAMNTEAFF. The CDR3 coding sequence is TGCGCCAGCAGCCTGCGACAGGGGGCTATGAACACTGAAGCTTTCTTT.

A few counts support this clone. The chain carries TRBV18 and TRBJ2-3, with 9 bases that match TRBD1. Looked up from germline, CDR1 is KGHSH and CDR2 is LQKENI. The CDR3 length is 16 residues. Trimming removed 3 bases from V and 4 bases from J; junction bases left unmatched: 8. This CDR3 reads CASSPALTGGADTQYF. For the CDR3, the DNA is TGTGCCAGCTCACCCGCCCTGACAGGGGGAGCAGATACGCAGTATTTT.

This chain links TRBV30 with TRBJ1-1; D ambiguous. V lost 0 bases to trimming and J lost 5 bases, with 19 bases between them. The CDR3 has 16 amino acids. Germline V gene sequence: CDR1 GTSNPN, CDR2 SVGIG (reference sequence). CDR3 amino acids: CAWSVPNRLRETEAFF. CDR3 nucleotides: TGTGCCTGGAGTGTCCCAAATAGACTGAGGGAAACTGAAGCTTTCTTT.

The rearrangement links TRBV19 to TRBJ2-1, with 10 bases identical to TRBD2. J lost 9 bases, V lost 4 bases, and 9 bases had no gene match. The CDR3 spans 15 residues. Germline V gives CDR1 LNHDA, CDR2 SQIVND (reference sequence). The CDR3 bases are TGTGCCAGTAGTACGAGGACTAGCGGTATAGGTGAGCAGTTCTTC. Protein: CASSTRTSGIGEQFF.

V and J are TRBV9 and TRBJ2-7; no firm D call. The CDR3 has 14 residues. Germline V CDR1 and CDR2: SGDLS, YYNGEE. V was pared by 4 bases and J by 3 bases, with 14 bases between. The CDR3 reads CASSPDMSYYEQYF. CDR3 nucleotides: TGTGCCAGCAGCCCCGACATGAGCTACTACGAGCAGTACTTC.

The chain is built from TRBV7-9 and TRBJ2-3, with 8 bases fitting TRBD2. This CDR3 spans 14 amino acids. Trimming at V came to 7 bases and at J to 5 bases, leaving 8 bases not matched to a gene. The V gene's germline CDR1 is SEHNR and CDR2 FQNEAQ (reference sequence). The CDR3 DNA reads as TGTGCCAGCATCCGGGAGGGCTGGGGAGATACGCAGTATTTT. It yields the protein CASIREGWGDTQYF.

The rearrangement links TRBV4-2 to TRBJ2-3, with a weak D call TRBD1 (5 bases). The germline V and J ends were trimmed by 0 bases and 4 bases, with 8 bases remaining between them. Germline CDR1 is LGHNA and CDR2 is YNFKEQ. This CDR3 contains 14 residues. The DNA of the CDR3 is TGTGCCAGCAGCCAAGACTCAGGGCCAGATACGCAGTATTTT. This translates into CASSQDSGPDTQYF.

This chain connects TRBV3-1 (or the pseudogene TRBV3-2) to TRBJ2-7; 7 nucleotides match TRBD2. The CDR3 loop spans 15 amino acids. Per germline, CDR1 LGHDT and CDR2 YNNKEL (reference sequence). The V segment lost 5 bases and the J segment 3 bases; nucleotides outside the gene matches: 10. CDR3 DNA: TGTGCCAGCAGCGAAGGACTAGAGTTGGTCTACGAGCAGTACTTC. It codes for CASSEGLELVYEQYF.

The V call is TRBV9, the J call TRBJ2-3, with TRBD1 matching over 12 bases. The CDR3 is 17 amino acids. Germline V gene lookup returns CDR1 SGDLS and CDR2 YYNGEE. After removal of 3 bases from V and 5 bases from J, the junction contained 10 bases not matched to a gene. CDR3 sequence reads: CASSAQPGQGAEDTQYF. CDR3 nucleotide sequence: TGTGCCAGCAGCGCCCAACCGGGACAGGGGGCAGAAGATACGCAGTATTTT.

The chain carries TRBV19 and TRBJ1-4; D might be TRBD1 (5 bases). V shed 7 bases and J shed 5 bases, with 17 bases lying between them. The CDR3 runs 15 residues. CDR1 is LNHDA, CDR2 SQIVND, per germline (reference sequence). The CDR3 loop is CASTPRGGGNEKLFF. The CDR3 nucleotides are TGTGCCAGTACCCCCCGCGGCGGGGGGAATGAAAAACTGTTTTTT.